Below, 15 T cell receptor beta chains from the same sample are listed, as sequenced in a study of patients and donors after allogeneic stem cell transplantation. In TCRdb, the RT-PCR reads were re-called with MiXCR into one record per CDR3 protein. This sample yields some 1,600 distinct CDR3 sequences, of which around a sixth are seen a single time; less than 70% belongs to the top ten. Sequenced: blood, either unsorted or a sorted T cell fraction (not recorded which). The receptors were sampled from a human donor who was either an allogeneic HSCT recipient or a stem cell or donor lymphocyte infusion donor (not recorded which). It is not recorded whose cells these are; they may come from a transplant donor.

The chain couples TRBV18 to TRBJ1-2, with a weak D call TRBD1 (5 bases). The CDR3 is 15 residues long. V lost 4 bases, J lost 8 bases, and 20 bases lay in between. CDR1 is KGHSH, CDR2 LQKENI, per germline. The CDR3 DNA reads TGTGCCAGCTCACTCGGCCAGGGTTCCCCTATGGGCTACACCTTC. Amino acids: CASSLGQGSPMGYTF.

V gene TRBV6-5 combines with J gene TRBJ1-5; 7 nucleotides line up with TRBD1. Germline CDR1 MNHEY, CDR2 SVGAGI. With V trimmed by 6 bases and J by 2 bases, 10 bases remained unmatched. There are 16 residues in the CDR3. This CDR3 reads CASRPRQGAGNQPQHF. The DNA of the CDR3 is TGTGCCAGCAGGCCTAGACAGGGTGCGGGCAATCAGCCCCAGCATTTT.

V gene TRBV5-1 combines with J gene TRBJ2-7; 10 positions match TRBD2. V gave up 1 base and J gave up 5 bases; unmatched junction bases: 3. Germline assignment: CDR1 SGHRS and CDR2 YFSETQ. The length of the CDR3 is 14 residues. For the CDR3, the DNA is TGCGCCAGCAGCTTGCGGCTAGCGGGAGACGAGCAGTACTTC. Its protein product is CASSLRLAGDEQYF.

This clonotype was counted between two and nine times. The chain combines TRBV12-3 or TRBV12-4 with TRBJ2-3; 12 bases agree with TRBD2. V lost 5 bases to trimming and J lost 2 bases; unmatched junction nucleotides: 5. The CDR3 has 16 residues. This CDR3 reads CASSSGTSGLTDTQYF. CDR3 DNA sequence: TGTGCCAGCAGTAGCGGGACTAGCGGGCTCACAGATACGCAGTATTTT.

There are many counts of this clonotype. The chain is built from TRBV9 and TRBJ1-4; TRBD1 matches at 10 bases. V shed 0 bases, J shed 8 bases, and the junction held 7 bases outside the gene matches. The CDR3 loop spans 16 amino acids. The germline gives CDR1 SGDLS, CDR2 YYNGEE. CDR3 loop: CASSVAPGQGNEKLFF. The DNA for the CDR3 is TGTGCCAGCAGCGTAGCTCCGGGACAGGGGAACGAAAAACTGTTTTTT.

In this sample, this clonotype turned up many times. The V and J genes are TRBV12-3 or TRBV12-4 and TRBJ2-3; D not certain. The CDR3 sequence is 15 residues long. With 7 bases removed from V and 2 bases from J, the gap between germline ends came to 16 bases. As DNA, the CDR3 is TGTGCCAGCACCCACGATAGGGAACCCACAGATACGCAGTATTTT. It encodes CASTHDREPTDTQYF.

V is TRBV7-2 and J is TRBJ1-2; 8 nucleotides align to TRBD1. The CDR3 contains 19 residues. Germline-derived CDR1 and CDR2 are SGHTA and FQGNSA. The V gene end was trimmed by 2 bases and the J gene end by 3 bases; junction bases not matched to a gene: 17. CDR3 DNA: TGTGCCAGCAGCTTAATGGCGTCAAAAAGGGACAGGTGGGACTATGGCTACACCTTC. Translation: CASSLMASKRDRWDYGYTF. The full variable domain, in which reference TRBV7-2 and TRBJ1-2 provide the parts outside the CDR3, is GAGVSQSPSNKVTEKGKDVELRCDPISGHTALYWYRQSLGQGLEFLIYFQGNSAPDKSGLPSDRFSAERTGGSVSTLTIQRTQQEDSAVYLCASSLMASKRDRWDYGYTFGSGTRLTVV.

By sample share, this clonotype is hyperexpanded. The V call is TRBV6-1, the J call TRBJ1-1; 9 bases line up with TRBD1. V dropped 6 bases and J dropped 0; count of bases not matched to a gene: 5. This CDR3 comprises 15 residues. Germline V CDR1 and CDR2: MNHNS, SASEGT. CDR3 bases: TGTGCCAGCAGAGACCGGGACAGGGTGAACACTGAAGCTTTCTTT. It codes for CASRDRDRVNTEAFF.

This clonotype was counted many times. The rearrangement joins TRBV7-9 to TRBJ2-3, with 7 bases fitting TRBD2. This CDR3 has 16 residues. Losses at the gene ends were 1 base for V and 0 bases for J; bases not matched to a gene: 4. CDR1 and CDR2 (germline): SEHNR, FQNEAQ (reference sequence). The CDR3 nucleotides are TGTGCCAGCAGCTTAGGGCTAGCGGCTAGCACAGATACGCAGTATTTT. Amino acid sequence: CASSLGLAASTDTQYF.

This clonotype was seen a few times. In nucleotides, the CDR3 is TGTGCCAGCAGTCTGTCCAGCGAGCAGTACTTC. Its translation: CASSLSSEQYF. The V and J genes are TRBV6-2 or TRBV6-3 and TRBJ2-7; unclear D gene. Germline V gene data show CDR1 as MNHEY and CDR2 as SVGEGT. Trimming removed 5 bases from V and 6 bases from J, with 8 bases in between. CDR3 length: 11 residues.

The CDR3 loop reads CASSLGGRSNEKLFF. Written as DNA, the CDR3 is TGCGCCAGCAGCTTGGGGGGACGGAGTAATGAAAAACTGTTTTTT. This rearrangement joins TRBV5-1 to TRBJ1-4, with D possibly TRBD1 on 5 matching bases. The CDR3 sequence is 15 residues long. Germline V gives CDR1 SGHRS, CDR2 YFSETQ. Trimming left V 0 bases short and J 4 bases short, with 10 bases between.

This clonotype was seen many times. J is TRBJ1-5 and V is TRBV4-2; D is ambiguous. This CDR3 is 17 amino acids long. V lost 4 bases and J lost 0, with 16 bases in between. Germline V gives CDR1 LGHNA, CDR2 YNFKEQ. In nucleotides, the CDR3 is TGTGCCAGCAGCCTCTTTCCCAGCGGGGATAGCAATCAGCCCCAGCATTTT. Amino acids: CASSLFPSGDSNQPQHF.

This clonotype was seen many times. The CDR3 loop reads CSARDIAAPRGSPLHF. CDR3 DNA: TGCAGTGCTAGAGATATTGCGGCACCTCGTGGGTCACCCCTCCACTTT. The chain uses TRBV20-1 and TRBJ1-6; D is undetermined. The CDR3 length is 16 residues. Germline lookup yields CDR1 DFQATT and CDR2 SNEGSKA (reference sequence). V dropped 0 bases and J dropped 10 bases, with 19 bases sitting between them.

There are many counts of this clonotype. The CDR3: CSAETVGGEQYF. The CDR3, as DNA: TGCAGTGCAGAGACAGTCGGCGGCGAGCAGTACTTC. The chain links TRBV20-1 to TRBJ2-7; possibly TRBD1 for D (5 bases). Germline-derived CDR1 and CDR2 are DFQATT and SNEGSKA (reference sequence). The CDR3 is 12 residues long. The V end lost 6 bases, the J end lost 6 bases, and 15 bases lay between the germline ends.

V and J are TRBV4-3 and TRBJ2-1, with D possibly being TRBD2 (5 bases). V was trimmed by 1 base and J by 5 bases, leaving 12 bases between them. The germline V gene has CDR1 LGHNA and CDR2 YSLEER. The CDR3 is 15 amino acids. CDR3: CASSQVVGVNNEQFF. The CDR3 DNA is TGCGCCAGCAGCCAAGTTGTGGGAGTCAACAATGAGCAGTTCTTC.